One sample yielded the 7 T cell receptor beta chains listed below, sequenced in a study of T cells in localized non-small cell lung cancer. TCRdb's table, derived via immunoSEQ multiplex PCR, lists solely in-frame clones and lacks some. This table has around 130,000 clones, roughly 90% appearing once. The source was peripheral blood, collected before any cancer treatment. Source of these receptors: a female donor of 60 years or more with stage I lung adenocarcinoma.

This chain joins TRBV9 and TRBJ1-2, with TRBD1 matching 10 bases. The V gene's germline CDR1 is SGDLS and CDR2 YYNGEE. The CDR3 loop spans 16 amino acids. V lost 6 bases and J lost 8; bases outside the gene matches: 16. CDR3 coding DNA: TGTGCCAGCACCCCCGGGACAGGGGTGGAAAGAGGGGGCTACACCTTC. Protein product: CASTPGTGVERGGYTF.

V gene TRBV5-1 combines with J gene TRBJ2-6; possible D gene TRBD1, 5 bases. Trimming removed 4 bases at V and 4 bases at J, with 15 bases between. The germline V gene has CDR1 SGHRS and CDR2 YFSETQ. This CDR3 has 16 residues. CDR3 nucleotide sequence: TGCGCCAGCAGCCGCGAACAGGCCAGGGGGGCCAACGTCCTGACTTTC. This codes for CASSREQARGANVLTF.

CDR3 DNA: TGTGCCAGCAGTTCCCTACGCACCTCGAGGGGGCGCTCCTACAATGAGCAGTTCTTC. Translation gives CASSSLRTSRGRSYNEQFF. The chain employs TRBV28 and TRBJ2-1; 7 nucleotides agree with TRBD1. CDR1 and CDR2 (germline): MDHEN, SYDVKM. V was pared by 4 bases and J by 0 bases, with 15 bases of the junction left unmatched. The CDR3 extends over 19 amino acids.

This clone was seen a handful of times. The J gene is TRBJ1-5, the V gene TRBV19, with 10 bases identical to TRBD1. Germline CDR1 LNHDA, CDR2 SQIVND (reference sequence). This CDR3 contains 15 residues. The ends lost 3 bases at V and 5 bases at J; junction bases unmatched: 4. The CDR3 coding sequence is TGTGCCAGTAGTATTTTGGGGACAGGGGATCAGCCCCAGCATTTT. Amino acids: CASSILGTGDQPQHF.

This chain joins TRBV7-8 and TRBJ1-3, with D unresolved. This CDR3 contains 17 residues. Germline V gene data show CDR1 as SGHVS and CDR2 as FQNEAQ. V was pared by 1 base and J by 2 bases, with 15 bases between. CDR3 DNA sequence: TGTGCCAGCAGCTTAGTCGGACGAGGGTCGCCTGGAAACACCATATATTTT. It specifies CASSLVGRGSPGNTIYF. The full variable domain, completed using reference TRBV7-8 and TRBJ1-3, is GAGVSQSPRYKVAKRGQDVALRCDPISGHVSLFWYQQALGQGPEFLTYFQNEAQLDKSGLPSDRFFAERPEGSVSTLKIQRTQQEDSAVYLCASSLVGRGSPGNTIYFGEGSWLTVV.

The CDR3 DNA follows: TGTGCCACCTGTAGCGACGGATTACTCAATGAGCAGTTCTTC. This translates into CATCSDGLLNEQFF. The chain recombines TRBV21-1 with TRBJ2-1; the table assigns TRBD2, which was not confirmed against the DNA. TRBV21-1 is a recognized pseudogene. The CDR3 is 14 amino acids.

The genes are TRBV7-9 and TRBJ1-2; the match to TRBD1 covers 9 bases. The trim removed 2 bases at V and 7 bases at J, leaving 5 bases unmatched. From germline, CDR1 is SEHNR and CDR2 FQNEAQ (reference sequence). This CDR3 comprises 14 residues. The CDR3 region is CASSLTSTGGGYTF. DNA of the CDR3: TGTGCCAGCAGCTTAACCTCGACAGGGGGTGGCTACACCTTC.